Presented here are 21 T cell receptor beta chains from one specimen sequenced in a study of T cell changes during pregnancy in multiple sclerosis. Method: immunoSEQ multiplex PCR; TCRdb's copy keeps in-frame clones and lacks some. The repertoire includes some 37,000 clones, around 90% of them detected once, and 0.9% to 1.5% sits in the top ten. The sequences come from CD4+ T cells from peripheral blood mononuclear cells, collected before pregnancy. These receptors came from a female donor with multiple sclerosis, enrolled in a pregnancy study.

The CDR3 reads CASSPRQGIYGYTF. CDR3 nucleotides: TGTGCCAGCAGCCCCCGACAGGGTATATACGGCTACACCTTC. The V and J genes are TRBV7-9 and TRBJ1-2; 7 bases are a match to TRBD1. Germline values: CDR1 SEHNR, CDR2 FQNEAQ (reference sequence). With 5 bases clipped from V and 8 bases from J, the junction kept 11 bases outside the gene matches. The CDR3 covers 14 residues.

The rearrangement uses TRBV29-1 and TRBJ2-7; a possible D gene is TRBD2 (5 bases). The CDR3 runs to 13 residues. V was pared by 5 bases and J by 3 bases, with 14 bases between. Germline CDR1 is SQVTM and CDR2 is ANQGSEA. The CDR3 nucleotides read TGCAGCGTTTCCTCAGCGGTGGGCTACGAGCAGTACTTC. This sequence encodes CSVSSAVGYEQYF.

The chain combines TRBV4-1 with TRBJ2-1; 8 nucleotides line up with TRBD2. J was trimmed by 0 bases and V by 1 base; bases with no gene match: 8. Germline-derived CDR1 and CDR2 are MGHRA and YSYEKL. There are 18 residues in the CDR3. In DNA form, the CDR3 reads TGCGCCAGCAGCCAAGGAATGGGACTAGGGAGCTCCTACAATGAGCAGTTCTTC. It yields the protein CASSQGMGLGSSYNEQFF.

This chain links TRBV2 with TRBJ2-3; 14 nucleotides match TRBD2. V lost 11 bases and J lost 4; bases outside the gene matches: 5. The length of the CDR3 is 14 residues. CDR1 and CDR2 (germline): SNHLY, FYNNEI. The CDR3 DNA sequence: TGTGCCCAGGGACTAGCGGGAGTGTCAGATACGCAGTATTTT. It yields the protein CAQGLAGVSDTQYF.

The CDR3 is CASSGTGYREVEKLFF. The DNA of the CDR3 is TGTGCCAGTAGTGGGACAGGGTACCGCGAAGTGGAAAAACTGTTTTTT. The chain links TRBV19 to TRBJ1-4, with 9 bases fitting TRBD1. The CDR3 covers 16 residues. Trimming cost V 5 bases and J 8 bases; bases outside gene matches: 12. The germline gives CDR1 LNHDA, CDR2 SQIVND (reference sequence).

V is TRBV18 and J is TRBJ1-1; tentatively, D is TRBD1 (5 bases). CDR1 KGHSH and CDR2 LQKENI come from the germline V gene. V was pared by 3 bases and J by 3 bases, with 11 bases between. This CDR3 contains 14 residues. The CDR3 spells CASSPAGKDTEAFF. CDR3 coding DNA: TGTGCCAGCTCACCGGCAGGGAAGGACACTGAAGCTTTCTTT.

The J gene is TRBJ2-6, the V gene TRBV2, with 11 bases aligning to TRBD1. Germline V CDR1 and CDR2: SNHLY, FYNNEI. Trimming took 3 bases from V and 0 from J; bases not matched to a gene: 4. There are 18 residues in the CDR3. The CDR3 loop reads CASSERDRGFSGANVLTF. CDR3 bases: TGTGCCAGCAGTGAGCGGGACAGGGGGTTCTCTGGGGCCAACGTCCTGACTTTC.

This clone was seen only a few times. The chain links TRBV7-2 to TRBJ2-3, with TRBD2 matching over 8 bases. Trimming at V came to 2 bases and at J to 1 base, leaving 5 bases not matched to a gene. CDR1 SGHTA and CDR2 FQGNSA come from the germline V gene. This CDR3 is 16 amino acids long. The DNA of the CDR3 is TGTGCCAGCAGCTTAAGCCCGGGAGGGGGCACAGATACGCAGTATTTT. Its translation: CASSLSPGGGTDTQYF. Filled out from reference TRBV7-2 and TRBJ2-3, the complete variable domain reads GAGVSQSPSNKVTEKGKDVELRCDPISGHTALYWYRQSLGQGLEFLIYFQGNSAPDKSGLPSDRFSAERTGGSVSTLTIQRTQQEDSAVYLCASSLSPGGGTDTQYFGPGTRLTVL.

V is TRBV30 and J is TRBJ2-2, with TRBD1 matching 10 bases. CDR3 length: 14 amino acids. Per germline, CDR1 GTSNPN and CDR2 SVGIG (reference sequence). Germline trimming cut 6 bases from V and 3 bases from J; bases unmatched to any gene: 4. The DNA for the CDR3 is TGTGCCTGCCCGACAGGGGGCTACACCGGGGAGCTGTTTTTT. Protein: CACPTGGYTGELFF.

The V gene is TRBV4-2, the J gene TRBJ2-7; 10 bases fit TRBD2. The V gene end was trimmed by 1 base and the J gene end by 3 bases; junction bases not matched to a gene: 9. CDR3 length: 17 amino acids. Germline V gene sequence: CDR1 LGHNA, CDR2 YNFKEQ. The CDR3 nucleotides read TGTGCCAGCAGCCAAGCTAGCGGGAGCGCGAGTTTCTACGAGCAGTACTTC. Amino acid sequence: CASSQASGSASFYEQYF.

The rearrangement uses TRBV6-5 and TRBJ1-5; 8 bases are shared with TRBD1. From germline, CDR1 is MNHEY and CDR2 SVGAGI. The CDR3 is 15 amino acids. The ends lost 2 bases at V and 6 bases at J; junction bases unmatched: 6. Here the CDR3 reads CASSYGQGAGQPQHF. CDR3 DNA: TGTGCCAGCAGTTACGGTCAGGGGGCAGGTCAGCCCCAGCATTTT.

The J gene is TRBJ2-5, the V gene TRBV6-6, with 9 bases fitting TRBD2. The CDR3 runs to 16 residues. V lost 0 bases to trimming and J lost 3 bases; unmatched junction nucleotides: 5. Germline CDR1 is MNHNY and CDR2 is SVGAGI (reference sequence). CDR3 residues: CASSYSSGSGEETQYF. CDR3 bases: TGTGCCAGCAGTTACTCTAGCGGGAGCGGAGAAGAGACCCAGTACTTC.

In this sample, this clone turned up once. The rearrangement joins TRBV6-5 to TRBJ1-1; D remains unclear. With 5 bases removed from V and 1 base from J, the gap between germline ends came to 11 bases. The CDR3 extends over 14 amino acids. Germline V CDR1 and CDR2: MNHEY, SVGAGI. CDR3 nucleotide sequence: TGTGCCAGCAGTGTCGAGGGCCCGAACACTGAAGCTTTCTTT. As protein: CASSVEGPNTEAFF.

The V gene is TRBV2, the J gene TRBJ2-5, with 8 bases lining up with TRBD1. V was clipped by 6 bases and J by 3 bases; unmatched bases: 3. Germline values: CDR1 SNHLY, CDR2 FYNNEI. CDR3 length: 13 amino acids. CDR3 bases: TGTGCCAGCAGGATGACAGGGGAAGAGACCCAGTACTTC. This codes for CASRMTGEETQYF.

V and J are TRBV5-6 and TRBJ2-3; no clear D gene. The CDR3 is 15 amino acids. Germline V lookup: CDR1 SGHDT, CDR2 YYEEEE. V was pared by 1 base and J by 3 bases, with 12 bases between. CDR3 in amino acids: CASSLISASTDTQYF. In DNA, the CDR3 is TGTGCCAGCAGCTTGATTTCTGCGAGTACAGATACGCAGTATTTT.

This chain's CDR3 is CASSQTGRAYTEAFF. CDR3 in DNA: TGTGCCAGCAGCCAAACAGGGAGGGCGTACACTGAAGCTTTCTTT. This chain connects TRBV7-9 to TRBJ1-1; D is possibly TRBD1 (6 bases). Germline V lookup: CDR1 SEHNR, CDR2 FQNEAQ (reference sequence). This CDR3 has 15 residues. Trimming removed 5 bases at V and 3 bases at J, with 16 bases between.

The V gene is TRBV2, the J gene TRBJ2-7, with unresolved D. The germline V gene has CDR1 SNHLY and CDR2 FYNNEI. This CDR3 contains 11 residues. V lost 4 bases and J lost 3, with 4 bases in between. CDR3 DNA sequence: TGTGCCAGCAGTGGCAGCTACGAGCAGTACTTC. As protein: CASSGSYEQYF.

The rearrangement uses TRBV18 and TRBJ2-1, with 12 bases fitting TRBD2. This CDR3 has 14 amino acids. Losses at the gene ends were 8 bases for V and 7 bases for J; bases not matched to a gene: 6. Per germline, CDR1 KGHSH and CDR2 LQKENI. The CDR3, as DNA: TGTGCCAGCGCCGGACTAGCGGGATTTAATGAGCAGTTCTTC. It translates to CASAGLAGFNEQFF.

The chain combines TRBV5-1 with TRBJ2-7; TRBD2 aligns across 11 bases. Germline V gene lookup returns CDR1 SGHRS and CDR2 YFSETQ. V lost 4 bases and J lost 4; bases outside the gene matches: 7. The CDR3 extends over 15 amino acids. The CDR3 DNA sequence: TGCGCCAGCAGCGGTACTAGCGGGAGCACTTACGAGCAGTACTTC. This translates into CASSGTSGSTYEQYF.

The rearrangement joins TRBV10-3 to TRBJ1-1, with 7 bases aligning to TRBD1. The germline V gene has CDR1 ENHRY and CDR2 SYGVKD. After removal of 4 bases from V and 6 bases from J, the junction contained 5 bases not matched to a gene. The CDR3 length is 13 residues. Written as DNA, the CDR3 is TGTGCCATCAGTGGCGAGGGGGCGGCTGAAGCTTTCTTT. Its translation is CAISGEGAAEAFF.

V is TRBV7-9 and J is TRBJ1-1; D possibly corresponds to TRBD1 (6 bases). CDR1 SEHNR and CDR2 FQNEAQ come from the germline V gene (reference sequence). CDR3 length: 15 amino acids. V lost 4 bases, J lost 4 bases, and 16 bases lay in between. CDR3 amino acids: CASSYQTGFGTEAFF. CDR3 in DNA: TGTGCCAGCAGCTACCAAACAGGGTTCGGCACTGAAGCTTTCTTT.